This is a list of T cell receptor beta chains from one sample in a study of T cells in tuberculosis. TCRdb's table, derived via immunoSEQ multiplex PCR, lists solely in-frame clones and lacks some. The data show 30,000 to 35,000 clones, with around 90% seen just once and 7.7% held by the top ten. The material sequenced was PBMCs. Every receptor here comes from a donor aged 10-29 years with latent tuberculosis or without tuberculosis infection. Some clones in this sample may be carry-over from other donors' samples. Each CDR3 is given with its conserved first and last residue. D genes are given only for firm matches. A clone size is listed for some rows: how often the clone was seen (once, few, many), or a class if it is expanded.

clone_size	d_call	v_call	j_call	cdr3_nt	cdr3_aa
.	.	TRBV28	TRBJ2-3	TGTGCCAGCAGTTCGGCGGGACAGAGGACAGATACGCAGTATTTT	CASSSAGQRTDTQYF
.	.	TRBV15	TRBJ2-2	TGTGCCACCAGCACAGGGGACACCGGGGAGCTGTTTTTT	CATSTGDTGELFF
few	.	TRBV28	TRBJ1-2	TGTGCCAGCAGTCCGAGTGTTAACTATGGCTACACCTTC	CASSPSVNYGYTF
.	TRBD1	TRBV9	TRBJ1-5	TGTGCCAGCAGCGTTACGGGACAGACCAATCAGCCCCAGCATTTT	CASSVTGQTNQPQHF
.	.	TRBV2	TRBJ2-3	TGTGCCTTTAGCGGAGAACACACAGATACGCAGTATTTT	CAFSGEHTDTQYF
.	TRBD1	TRBV19	TRBJ1-2	TGTGCCAGTAGTACGGCCCTCACAGGGGCTCGTGGCTACACCTTC	CASSTALTGARGYTF
.	TRBD2	TRBV6-5	TRBJ2-1	TGTGCCAGCAGTTCCCAGCGGGAAGATTCTTACAATGAGCAGTTCTTC	CASSSQREDSYNEQFF
.	TRBD2	TRBV25-1	TRBJ2-3	TGTGCCAGCAGTGAATTGGGCGGGGGGGCCTTGGATACGCAGTATTTT	CASSELGGGALDTQYF
.	.	TRBV20-1	TRBJ2-7	TGCAGTGCCCTGAGCTCCTACGAGCAGTACTTC	CSALSSYEQYF
.	.	TRBV2	TRBJ2-3	TGTGCCAGCTTGCGGGGTGAGATAGATACGCAGTATTTT	CASLRGEIDTQYF
.	.	TRBV30	TRBJ1-1	TGTGCCTGGAGTTCGACTGTCCCTGAAGCTTTCTTT	CAWSSTVPEAFF
.	TRBD1	TRBV6-5	TRBJ1-5	TGTGCCAGCAGGGGGGGGACAGGGGATCAGCCCCAGCATTTT	CASRGGTGDQPQHF
.	.	TRBV7-9	TRBJ2-7	TGTGCCAGCAGCTTAAATACAGGGACCTACGAGCAGTACTTC	CASSLNTGTYEQYF
.	TRBD2	TRBV7-7	TRBJ2-3	TGTGCCAGCAGCCCGTCACGGGGAGGGGAGGGGAAGTATTTT	CASSPSRGGEGKYF
.	.	TRBV5-1	TRBJ2-2	TGCGCCAGCAGCTTGAGAGCGGACACCGGGGAGCTGTTTTTT	CASSLRADTGELFF